The subject of this entry is one TCR beta chain. Its antigen is unknown. Treatment described: roughly 20 received Ad26.COV2.S at low or high dose, single or two shots; about 5 received placebo; per-sample allocation not given. On day 63 after the first injection, vaccine and placebo recipients gave samples. The sample originates from a study of Ad26.COV2.S vaccination and SARS-CoV-2 variants. The study's findings and limits: Placebo recipients had lower spike-specific TCR breadth than vaccine recipients.

Per germline, CDR1 MNHNY and CDR2 SVGAGI (reference sequence). The CDR3 has 15 residues. The V and J ends lost 4 bases and 4 bases respectively, with 16 bases between them. Generated by immunoSEQ multiplex PCR, the TCRdb table keeps only in-frame clones and is missing some. The table lists 440,000 or so clones, about 92% of them singletons. Here the sequenced sample was peripheral blood, taken in a trial of Ad26.COV2.S vaccine versus placebo. The chain carries TRBV6-6 and TRBJ1-1; TRBD1 is a possible D gene (6 bases). The TCR sequence derives from a person aged 18-65 years who received the Ad26.COV2.S COVID-19 vaccine or a placebo. The CDR3 is CASSWGAGESTEAFF. The CDR3 nucleotides are TGTGCCAGCAGTTGGGGGGCCGGGGAGAGCACTGAAGCTTTCTTT.